This T cell receptor (beta chain) was found in a study of regulatory T cells in long-lasting Graves disease. TCR beta libraries were built with iRepertoire HTBI primers and Arm-PCR of CDR3 regions. TCRdb analysed the multiplex PCR reads with MiXCR anew, one entry per CDR3 protein. The sample yields a few hundred thousand distinct CDR3 sequences, around 16% seen once. Germline V gene sequence: CDR1 SGHKS, CDR2 YYEKEE (reference sequence). J was trimmed by 5 bases and V by 3 bases; bases with no gene match: 6. This CDR3 is built from 14 residues. Specified time point: newly diagnosed GD, antithyroid drugs for less than 3 months. Following extraction of RNA from PBMCs, that RNA was used to make the TCR library. This same sample was also taken into another study, of T cells in Graves' hyperthyroidism and ophthalmopathy.

This receptor was identified in a woman between 40 and 55 years old with Graves disease. Here the sequenced sample was peripheral blood mononuclear cells (PBMCs), taken at new diagnosis, from a patient treated with antithyroid drugs. This chain joins TRBV5-5 and TRBJ2-7; 9 bases agree with TRBD1. DNA of the CDR3: TGTGCCAGCAGCTACCCGGGACAGGGTAACGAGCAGTACTTC. Its protein is CASSYPGQGNEQYF.